This T cell receptor beta chain originates from a study of blood T cells in healthy people across ages. A second PCR, run for 7 to 11 cycles, used a sample-barcoded 5' primer plus a J-beta primer mix. TCRdb independently ran MiXCR on the 5' RACE reads; one entry per CDR3 protein. The sample has about 670,000 distinct CDR3 sequences; more than 45% are singletons. The CDR3 has 14 residues. Germline lookup yields CDR1 SGHRS and CDR2 YFSETQ. Between the trimmed V and J ends, which lost 0 bases and 6 bases, there was a span of 12 bases. The chain joins TRBV5-1 to TRBJ1-1; D ambiguous. The sequence derives from a woman aged 80 or over in good health. Sequencing used blood. In DNA, the CDR3 is TGCGCCAGCAGCTTGGGGTCCGGGAGGGCTGAAGCTTTCTTT. Protein sequence: CASSLGSGRAEAFF.